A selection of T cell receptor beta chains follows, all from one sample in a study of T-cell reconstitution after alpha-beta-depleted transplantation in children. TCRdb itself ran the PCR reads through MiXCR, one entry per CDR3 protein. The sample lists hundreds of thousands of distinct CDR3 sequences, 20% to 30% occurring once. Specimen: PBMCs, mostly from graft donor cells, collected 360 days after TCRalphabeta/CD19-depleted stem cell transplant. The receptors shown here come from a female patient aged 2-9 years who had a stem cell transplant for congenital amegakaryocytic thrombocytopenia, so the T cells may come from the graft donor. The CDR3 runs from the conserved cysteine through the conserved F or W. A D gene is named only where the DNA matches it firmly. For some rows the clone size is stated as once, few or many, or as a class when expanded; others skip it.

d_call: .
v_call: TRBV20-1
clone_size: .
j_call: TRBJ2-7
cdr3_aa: CSARDAPGKSYEQYF
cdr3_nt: TGCAGTGCTAGAGACGCTCCCGGGAAATCCTACGAGCAGTACTTC

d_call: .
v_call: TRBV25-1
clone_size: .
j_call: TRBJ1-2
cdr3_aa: CASSESDRNGYTF
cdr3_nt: TGTGCCAGCAGTGAATCCGACAGAAATGGCTACACCTTC

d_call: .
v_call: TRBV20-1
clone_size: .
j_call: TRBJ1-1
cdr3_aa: CSASKDHRRWYTEAFF
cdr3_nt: TGCAGTGCTAGTAAGGACCACAGGCGTTGGTACACTGAAGCTTTCTTT

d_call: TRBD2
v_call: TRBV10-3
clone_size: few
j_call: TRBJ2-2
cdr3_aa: CAISPSPASGRETGELFF
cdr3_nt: TGTGCCATCAGCCCGTCCCCGGCTAGCGGGAGAGAGACCGGGGAGCTGTTTTTT

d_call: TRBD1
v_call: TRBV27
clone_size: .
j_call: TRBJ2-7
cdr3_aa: CASSYGTAYVYEQYF
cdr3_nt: TGTGCCAGCAGCTACGGGACAGCTTACGTCTACGAGCAGTACTTC

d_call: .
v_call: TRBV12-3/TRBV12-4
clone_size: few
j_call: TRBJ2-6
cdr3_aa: CASSFPPGLHSGANVLTF
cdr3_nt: TGTGCCAGCAGTTTCCCGCCGGGGCTACACTCTGGGGCCAACGTCCTGACTTTC

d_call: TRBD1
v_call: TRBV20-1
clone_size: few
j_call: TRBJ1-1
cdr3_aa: CSARTPGGGTEAFF
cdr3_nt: TGCAGTGCTAGAACCCCAGGGGGAGGGACTGAAGCTTTCTTT

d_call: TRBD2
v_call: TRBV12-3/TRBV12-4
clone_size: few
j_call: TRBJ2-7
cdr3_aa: CASTLTSGPYEQYF
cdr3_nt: TGTGCCAGCACCCTGACTAGCGGGCCCTACGAGCAGTACTTC

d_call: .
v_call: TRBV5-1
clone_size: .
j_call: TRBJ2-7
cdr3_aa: CASSLTGPYEQYF
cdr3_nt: TGCGCCAGCAGCCTCACAGGGCCCTACGAGCAGTACTTC

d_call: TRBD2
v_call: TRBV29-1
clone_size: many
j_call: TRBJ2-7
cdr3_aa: CSVEGLAGHYEQYF
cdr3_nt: TGCAGCGTTGAAGGACTAGCGGGTCACTACGAGCAGTACTTC

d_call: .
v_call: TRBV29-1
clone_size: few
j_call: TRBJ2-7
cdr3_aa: CSVPDGHEQYF
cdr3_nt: TGCAGCGTCCCGGACGGACACGAGCAGTACTTC

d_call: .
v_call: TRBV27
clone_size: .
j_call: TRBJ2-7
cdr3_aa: CASSQQRAMPYEQYF
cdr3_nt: TGTGCCAGCAGTCAGCAGCGGGCCATGCCCTACGAGCAGTACTTC

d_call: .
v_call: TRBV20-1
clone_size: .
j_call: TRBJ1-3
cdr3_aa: CSASVGPGNTIYF
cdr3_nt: TGCAGTGCTAGCGTGGGTCCTGGAAACACCATATATTTT

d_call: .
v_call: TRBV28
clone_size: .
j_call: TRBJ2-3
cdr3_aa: CASSFQRTSLPTSTDTQYF
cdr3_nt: TGTGCCAGCAGTTTCCAGAGGACGAGCCTACCAACTAGCACAGATACGCAGTATTTT

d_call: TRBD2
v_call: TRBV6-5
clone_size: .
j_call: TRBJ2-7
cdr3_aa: CASRLTSGQTYEQYF
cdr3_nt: TGTGCCAGCAGATTAACTAGCGGGCAAACCTACGAGCAGTACTTC

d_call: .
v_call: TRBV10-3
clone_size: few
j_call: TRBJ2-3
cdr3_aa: CAISESSGGRPQGDTQYF
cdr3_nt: TGTGCCATCAGTGAGTCGTCCGGGGGGCGACCACAGGGAGATACGCAGTATTTT

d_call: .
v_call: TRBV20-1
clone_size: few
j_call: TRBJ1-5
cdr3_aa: CSAGRQVSGNQPQHF
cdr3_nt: TGCAGTGCTGGAAGACAGGTGTCAGGCAATCAGCCCCAGCATTTT

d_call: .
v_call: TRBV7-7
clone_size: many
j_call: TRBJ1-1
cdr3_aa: CASIKGREGGNTEAFF
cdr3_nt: TGTGCCAGCATCAAGGGCAGGGAGGGGGGTAACACTGAAGCTTTCTTT

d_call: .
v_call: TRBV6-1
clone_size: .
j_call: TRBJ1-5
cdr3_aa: CASTWAGALEQPQHF
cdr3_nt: TGTGCCAGCACCTGGGCAGGGGCTTTGGAGCAGCCCCAGCATTTT

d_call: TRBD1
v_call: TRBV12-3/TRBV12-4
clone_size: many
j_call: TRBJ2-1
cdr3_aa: CASSLTRGNYNEQFF
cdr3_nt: TGTGCCAGCAGCCTAACCAGGGGGAACTACAATGAGCAGTTCTTC

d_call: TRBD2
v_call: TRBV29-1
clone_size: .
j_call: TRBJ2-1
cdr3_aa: CSVRLADYNEQFF
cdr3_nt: TGCAGCGTTAGACTAGCGGACTACAATGAGCAGTTCTTC

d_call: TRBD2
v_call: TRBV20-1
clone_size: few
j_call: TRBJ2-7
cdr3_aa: CSARDVSGRAYEQYF
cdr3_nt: TGCAGTGCTAGAGATGTAAGCGGGAGGGCCTACGAGCAGTACTTC

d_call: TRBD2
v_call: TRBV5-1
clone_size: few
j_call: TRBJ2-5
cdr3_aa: CASRSSGPVETQYF
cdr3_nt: TGCGCCAGTAGATCTAGCGGGCCGGTGGAGACCCAGTACTTC

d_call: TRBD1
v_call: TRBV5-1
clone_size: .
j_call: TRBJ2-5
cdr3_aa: CASSLARGPQGAGTQYF
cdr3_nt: TGCGCCAGCAGCTTGGCCAGAGGACCACAGGGGGCTGGGACCCAGTACTTC

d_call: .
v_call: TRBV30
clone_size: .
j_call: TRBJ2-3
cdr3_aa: CAWSVYRITDTQYF
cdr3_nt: TGTGCCTGGAGTGTATACAGAATCACAGATACGCAGTATTTT

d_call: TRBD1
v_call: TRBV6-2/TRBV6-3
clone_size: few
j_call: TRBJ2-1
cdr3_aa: CASSWVRDRYYNEQFF
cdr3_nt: TGTGCCAGCAGTTGGGTAAGGGACAGGTATTACAATGAGCAGTTCTTC

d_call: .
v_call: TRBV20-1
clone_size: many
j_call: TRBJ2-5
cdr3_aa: CSARDSLARETQYF
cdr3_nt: TGCAGTGCTAGAGATAGTCTAGCGCGGGAGACCCAGTACTTC

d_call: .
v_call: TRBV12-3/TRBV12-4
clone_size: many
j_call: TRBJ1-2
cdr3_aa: CASSRGAGNYGYTF
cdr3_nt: TGTGCCAGCAGTCGCGGAGCGGGGAACTATGGCTACACCTTC

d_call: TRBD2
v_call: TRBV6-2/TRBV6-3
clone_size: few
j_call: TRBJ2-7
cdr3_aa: CASSPLGLAGSEQYF
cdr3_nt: TGTGCCAGCAGCCCCCTCGGACTAGCGGGCTCCGAGCAGTACTTC

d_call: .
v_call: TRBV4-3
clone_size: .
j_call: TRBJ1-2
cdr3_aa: CASSQEWTAAVGYTF
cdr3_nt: TGCGCCAGCAGCCAAGAGTGGACAGCGGCGGTCGGCTACACCTTC

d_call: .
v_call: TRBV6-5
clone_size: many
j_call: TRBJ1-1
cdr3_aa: CASSRMNTEAFF
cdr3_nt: TGTGCCAGCAGCCGCATGAACACTGAAGCTTTCTTT

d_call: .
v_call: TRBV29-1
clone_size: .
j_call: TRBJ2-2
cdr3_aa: CSVEGDNTGELFF
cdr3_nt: TGCAGCGTTGAAGGGGACAATACCGGGGAGCTGTTTTTT

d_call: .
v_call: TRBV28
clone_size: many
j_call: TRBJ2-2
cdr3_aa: CASSLIRVNTGELFF
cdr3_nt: TGTGCCAGCAGTTTAATCAGGGTGAACACCGGGGAGCTGTTTTTT

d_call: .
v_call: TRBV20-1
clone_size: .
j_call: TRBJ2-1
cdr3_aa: CSAPPDGAVYNEQFF
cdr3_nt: TGCAGTGCCCCACCGGACGGAGCGGTGTACAATGAGCAGTTCTTC

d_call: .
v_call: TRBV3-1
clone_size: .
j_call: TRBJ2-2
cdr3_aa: CASSQLWDPDTGELFF
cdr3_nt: TGTGCCAGCAGCCAGCTTTGGGACCCCGACACCGGGGAGCTGTTTTTT

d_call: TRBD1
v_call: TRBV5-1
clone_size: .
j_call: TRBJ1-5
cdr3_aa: CASSDGTGNQPQHF
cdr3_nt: TGCGCCAGCAGTGACGGGACAGGGAATCAGCCCCAGCATTTT

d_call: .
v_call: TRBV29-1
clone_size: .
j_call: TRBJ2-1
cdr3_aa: CSVPGTEQFF
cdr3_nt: TGCAGCGTGCCGGGGACGGAGCAGTTCTTC

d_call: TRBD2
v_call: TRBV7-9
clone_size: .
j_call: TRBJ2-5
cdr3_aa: CASSLAHLAGAETQYF
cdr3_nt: TGTGCCAGCAGCTTAGCTCACCTAGCGGGAGCAGAGACCCAGTACTTC

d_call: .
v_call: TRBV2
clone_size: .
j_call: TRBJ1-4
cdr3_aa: CASMVDSGGKLFF
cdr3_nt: TGTGCCAGCATGGTTGACAGCGGCGGAAAACTGTTTTTT

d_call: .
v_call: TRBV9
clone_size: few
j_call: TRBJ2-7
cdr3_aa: CASSVAGSTYEQYF
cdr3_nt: TGTGCCAGCAGCGTAGCAGGATCCACCTACGAGCAGTACTTC

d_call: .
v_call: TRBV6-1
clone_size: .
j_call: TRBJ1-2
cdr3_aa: CASRQNRNYGYTF
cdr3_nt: TGTGCCAGCCGACAGAACCGTAACTATGGCTACACCTTC

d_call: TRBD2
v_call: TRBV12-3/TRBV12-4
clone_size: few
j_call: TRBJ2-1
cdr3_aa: CASGTDQTSYEQFF
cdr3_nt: TGTGCCAGCGGGACCGACCAGACTAGCTATGAGCAGTTCTTC

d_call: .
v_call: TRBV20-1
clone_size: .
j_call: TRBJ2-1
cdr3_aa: CSALAFYNEQFF
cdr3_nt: TGCAGTGCTCTAGCGTTTTACAATGAGCAGTTCTTC

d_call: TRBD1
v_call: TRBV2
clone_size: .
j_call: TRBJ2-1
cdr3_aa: CASSIWTGESSYNEQFF
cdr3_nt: TGTGCCAGCAGTATATGGACAGGAGAAAGCTCCTACAATGAGCAGTTCTTC

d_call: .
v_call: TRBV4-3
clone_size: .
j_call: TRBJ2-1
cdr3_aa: CASSQDYLGVEQFF
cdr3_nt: TGCGCCAGCAGCCAAGATTATCTAGGTGTTGAGCAGTTCTTC

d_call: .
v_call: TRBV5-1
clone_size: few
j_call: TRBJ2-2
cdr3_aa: CASSFGARPTGPRSGELFF
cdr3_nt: TGCGCCAGCAGCTTCGGGGCACGCCCTACCGGGCCTCGATCCGGGGAGCTGTTTTTT

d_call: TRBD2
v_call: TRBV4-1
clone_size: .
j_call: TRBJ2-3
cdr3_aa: CASSEGTRRLTDTQYF
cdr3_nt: TGCGCCAGCAGCGAAGGGACTAGGAGGCTCACAGATACGCAGTATTTT

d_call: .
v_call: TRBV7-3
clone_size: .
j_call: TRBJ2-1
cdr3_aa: CASSLTASSYYNEQFF
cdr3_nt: TGTGCCAGCAGCTTAACGGCTTCTAGCTACTACAATGAGCAGTTCTTC

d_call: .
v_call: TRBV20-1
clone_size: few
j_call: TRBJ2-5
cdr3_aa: CSASLAAKQETQYF
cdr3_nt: TGCAGTGCTAGTTTAGCCGCCAAGCAAGAGACCCAGTACTTC